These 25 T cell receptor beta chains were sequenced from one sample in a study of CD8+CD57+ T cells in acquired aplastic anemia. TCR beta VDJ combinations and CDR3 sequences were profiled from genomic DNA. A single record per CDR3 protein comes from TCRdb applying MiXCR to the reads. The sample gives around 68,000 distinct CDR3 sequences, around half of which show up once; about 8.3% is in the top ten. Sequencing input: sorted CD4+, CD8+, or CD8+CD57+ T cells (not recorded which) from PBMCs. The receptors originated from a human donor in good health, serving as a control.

The CDR3 protein is CASSGPSGGGSEQFF. As DNA, the CDR3 is TGTGCCAGCAGTGGTCCTAGCGGGGGTGGGAGTGAGCAGTTCTTC. The chain links TRBV2 to TRBJ2-1; 10 bases align to TRBD2. Germline values: CDR1 SNHLY, CDR2 FYNNEI. J gave up 9 bases and V 4 bases, and 9 bases lay outside the gene matches. The CDR3 extends over 15 amino acids.

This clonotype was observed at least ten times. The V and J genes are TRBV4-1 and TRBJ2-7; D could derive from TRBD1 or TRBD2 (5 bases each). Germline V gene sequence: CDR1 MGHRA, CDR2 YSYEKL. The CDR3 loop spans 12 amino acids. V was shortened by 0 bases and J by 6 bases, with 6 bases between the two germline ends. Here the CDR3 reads CASSQDGGEQYF. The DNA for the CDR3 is TGCGCCAGCAGCCAAGATGGGGGCGAGCAGTACTTC.

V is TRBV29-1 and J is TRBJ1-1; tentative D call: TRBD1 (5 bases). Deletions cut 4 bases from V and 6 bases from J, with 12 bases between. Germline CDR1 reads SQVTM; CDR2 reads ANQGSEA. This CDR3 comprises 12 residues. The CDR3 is CSVAQGRAEAFF. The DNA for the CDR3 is TGCAGCGTTGCTCAGGGACGAGCTGAAGCTTTCTTT. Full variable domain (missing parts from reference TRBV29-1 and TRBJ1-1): SAVISQKPSRDICQRGTSLTIQCQVDSQVTMMFWYRQQPGQSLTLIATANQGSEATYESGFVIDKFPISRPNLTFSTLTVSNMSPEDSSIYLCSVAQGRAEAFFGQGTRLTVV.

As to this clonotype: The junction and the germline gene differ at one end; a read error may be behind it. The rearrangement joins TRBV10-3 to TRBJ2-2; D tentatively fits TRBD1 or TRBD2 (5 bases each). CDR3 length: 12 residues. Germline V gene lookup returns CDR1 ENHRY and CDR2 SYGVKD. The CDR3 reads CAISDGAGELFF. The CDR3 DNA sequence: TGTGCCATCAGTGATGGGGCCGGGGAGTTGTTTTTT.

The CDR3 here is CASSLDRLHGYTF. The CDR3, as DNA: TGCGCCAGCAGCCTGGACAGGTTACATGGCTACACCTTC. V is TRBV5-1 and J is TRBJ1-2; 7 bases agree with TRBD1. The CDR3 covers 13 residues. Germline-derived CDR1 and CDR2 are SGHRS and YFSETQ. J was trimmed by 6 bases and V by 4 bases; bases with no gene match: 6.

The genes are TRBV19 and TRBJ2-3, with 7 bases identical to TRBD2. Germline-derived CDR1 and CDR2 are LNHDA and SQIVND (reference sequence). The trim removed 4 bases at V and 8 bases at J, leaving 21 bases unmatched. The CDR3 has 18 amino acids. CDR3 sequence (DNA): TGTGCCAGTAGTACCCAGACTAGCCCCGTGCAGGGAAGTACTACGCAGTATTTT. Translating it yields CASSTQTSPVQGSTTQYF.

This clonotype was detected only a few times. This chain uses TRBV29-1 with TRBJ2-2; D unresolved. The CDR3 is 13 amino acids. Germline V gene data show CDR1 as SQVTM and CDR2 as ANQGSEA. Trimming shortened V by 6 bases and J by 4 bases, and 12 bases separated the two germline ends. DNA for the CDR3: TGCAGCGTAAGAGGAACGAGCACCGGGGAGCTGTTTTTT. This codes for CSVRGTSTGELFF.

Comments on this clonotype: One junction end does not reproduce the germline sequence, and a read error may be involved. The CDR3: CASSLAETYEQYF. The CDR3, as DNA: TGTGCTAGCAGCTTAGCAGAAACCTACGAGCAGTACTTC. V and J are TRBV7-7 and TRBJ2-7; D ambiguous. Germline CDR1 reads SSHAT; CDR2 reads FNYEAQ (reference sequence). The CDR3 is 13 residues long.

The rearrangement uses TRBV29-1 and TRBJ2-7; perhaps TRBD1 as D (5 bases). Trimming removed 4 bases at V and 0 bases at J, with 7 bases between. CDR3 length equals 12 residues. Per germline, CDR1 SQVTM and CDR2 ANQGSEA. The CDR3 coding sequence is TGCAGCGTTGGACAGAGCTCCTACGAGCAGTACTTC. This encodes CSVGQSSYEQYF.

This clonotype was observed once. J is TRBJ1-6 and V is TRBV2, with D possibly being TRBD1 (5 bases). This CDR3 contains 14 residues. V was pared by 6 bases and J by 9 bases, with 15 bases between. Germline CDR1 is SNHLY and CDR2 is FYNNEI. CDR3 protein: CASSLAGTGSPLHF. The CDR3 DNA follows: TGTGCCAGCAGCTTAGCGGGGACGGGTTCACCCCTCCACTTT.

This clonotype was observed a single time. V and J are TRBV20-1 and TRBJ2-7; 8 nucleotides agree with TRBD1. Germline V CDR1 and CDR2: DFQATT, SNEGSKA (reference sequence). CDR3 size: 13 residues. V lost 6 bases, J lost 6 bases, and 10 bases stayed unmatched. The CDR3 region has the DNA TGCAGTGCCTACACAGGGACAGGAGGCGAGCAGTACTTC. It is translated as CSAYTGTGGEQYF.

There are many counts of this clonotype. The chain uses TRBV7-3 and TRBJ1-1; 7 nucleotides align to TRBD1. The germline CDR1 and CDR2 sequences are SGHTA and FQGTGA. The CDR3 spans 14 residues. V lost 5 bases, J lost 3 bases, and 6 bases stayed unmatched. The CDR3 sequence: CASSLRDRYTEAFF. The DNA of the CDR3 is TGTGCCAGCAGCCTCCGGGACAGATACACTGAAGCTTTCTTT. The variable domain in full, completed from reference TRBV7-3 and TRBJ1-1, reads GAGVSQTPSNKVTEKGKYVELRCDPISGHTALYWYRQSLGQGPEFLIYFQGTGAADDSGLPNDRFFAVRPEGSVSTLKIQRTERGDSAVYLCASSLRDRYTEAFFGQGTRLTVV.

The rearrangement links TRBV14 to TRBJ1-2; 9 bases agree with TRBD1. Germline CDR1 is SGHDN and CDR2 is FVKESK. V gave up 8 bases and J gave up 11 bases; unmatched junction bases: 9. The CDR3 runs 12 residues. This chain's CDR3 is CASGSGGQGYTF. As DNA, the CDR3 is TGTGCCAGCGGTTCAGGGGGACAGGGTTACACCTTC.

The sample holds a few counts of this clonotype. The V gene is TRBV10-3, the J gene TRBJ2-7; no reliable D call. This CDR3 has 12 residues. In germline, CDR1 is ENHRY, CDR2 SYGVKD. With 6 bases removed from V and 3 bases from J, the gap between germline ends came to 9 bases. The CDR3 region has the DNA TGTGCCATCAGGGGGTCTCACTACGAGCAGTACTTC. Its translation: CAIRGSHYEQYF.

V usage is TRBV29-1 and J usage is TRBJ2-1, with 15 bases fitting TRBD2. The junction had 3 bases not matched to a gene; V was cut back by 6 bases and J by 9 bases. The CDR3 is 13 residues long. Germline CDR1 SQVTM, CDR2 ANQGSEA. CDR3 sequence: CSVVGLAGGEQFF. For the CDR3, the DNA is TGCAGCGTCGTGGGACTAGCGGGGGGTGAGCAGTTCTTC.

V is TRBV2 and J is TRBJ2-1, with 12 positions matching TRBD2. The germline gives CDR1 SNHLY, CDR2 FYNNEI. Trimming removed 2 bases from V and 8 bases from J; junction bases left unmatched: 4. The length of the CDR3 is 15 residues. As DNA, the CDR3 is TGTGCCAGCAGTGAATCTAGCGGGAGGGTAGATGAGCAGTTCTTC. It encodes CASSESSGRVDEQFF. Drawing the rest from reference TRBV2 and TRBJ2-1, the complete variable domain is EPEVTQTPSHQVTQMGQEVILRCVPISNHLYFYWYRQILGQKVEFLVSFYNNEISEKSEIFDDQFSVERPDGSNFTLKIRSTKLEDSAMYFCASSESSGRVDEQFFGPGTRLTVL.

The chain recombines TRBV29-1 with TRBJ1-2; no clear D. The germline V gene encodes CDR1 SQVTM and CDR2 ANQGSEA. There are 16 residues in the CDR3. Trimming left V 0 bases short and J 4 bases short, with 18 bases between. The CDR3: CSVEDQDHPDSYGYTF. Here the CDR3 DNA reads TGCAGCGTTGAAGATCAGGACCACCCTGATTCCTATGGCTACACCTTC.

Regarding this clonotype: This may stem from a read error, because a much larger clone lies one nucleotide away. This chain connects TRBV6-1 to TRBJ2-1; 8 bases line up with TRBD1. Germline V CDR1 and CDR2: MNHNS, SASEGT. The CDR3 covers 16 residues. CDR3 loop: CACSTRGQGFYNEQFF. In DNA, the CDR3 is TGTGCCTGCAGTACCCGCGGACAGGGTTTCTACAATGAGCAGTTCTTC.

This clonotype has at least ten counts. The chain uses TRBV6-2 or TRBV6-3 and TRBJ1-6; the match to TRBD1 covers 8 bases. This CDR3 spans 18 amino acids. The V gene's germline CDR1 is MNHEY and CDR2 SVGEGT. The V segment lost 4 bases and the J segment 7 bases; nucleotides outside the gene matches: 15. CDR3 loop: CASSSQSTGAIGNSPLHF. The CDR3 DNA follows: TGTGCCAGCAGTTCCCAATCGACAGGGGCTATCGGAAATTCACCCCTCCACTTT.

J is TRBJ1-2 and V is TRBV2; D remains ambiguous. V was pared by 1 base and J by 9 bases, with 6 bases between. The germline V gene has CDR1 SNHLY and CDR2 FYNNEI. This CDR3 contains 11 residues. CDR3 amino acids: CASSEGLSYTF. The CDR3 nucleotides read TGTGCCAGCAGTGAAGGGTTGAGCTACACCTTC.

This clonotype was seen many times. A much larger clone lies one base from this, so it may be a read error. The CDR3 region is CASSRAGQGACQPQHF. In nucleotides, the CDR3 is TGTGCCAGCAGCCGAGCAGGACAGGGGGCTTGTCAGCCCCAGCATTTT. The chain is built from TRBV11-1 and TRBJ1-5, with 11 bases matching TRBD1. CDR1 is SGHAT, CDR2 FQDESV, per germline (reference sequence). CDR3 length: 16 amino acids. J was trimmed by 6 bases and V by 5 bases; bases with no gene match: 9.

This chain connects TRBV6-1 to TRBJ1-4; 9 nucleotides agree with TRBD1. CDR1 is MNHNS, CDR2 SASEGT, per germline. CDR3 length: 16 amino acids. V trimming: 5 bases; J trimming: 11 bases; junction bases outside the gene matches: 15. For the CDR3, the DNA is TGTGCCAGCAGTCGAAGGGGCAGGGACAGGGCTGAGAAACTGTTTTTT. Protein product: CASSRRGRDRAEKLFF.

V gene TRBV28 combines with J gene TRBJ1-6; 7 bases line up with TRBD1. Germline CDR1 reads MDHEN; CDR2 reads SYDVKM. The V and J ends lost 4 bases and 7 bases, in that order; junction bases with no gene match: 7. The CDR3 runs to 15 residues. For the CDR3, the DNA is TGTGCCAGCAGTTCCCGGGACAGTAGGAATTCACCCCTCCACTTT. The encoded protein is CASSSRDSRNSPLHF.

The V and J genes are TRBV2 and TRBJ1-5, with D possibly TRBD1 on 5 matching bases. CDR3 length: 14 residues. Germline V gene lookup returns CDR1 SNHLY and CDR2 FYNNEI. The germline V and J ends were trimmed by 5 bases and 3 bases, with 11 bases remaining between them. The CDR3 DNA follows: TGTGCCAGCAGTCCCCCGGGACTCAATCAGCCCCAGCATTTT. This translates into CASSPPGLNQPQHF.

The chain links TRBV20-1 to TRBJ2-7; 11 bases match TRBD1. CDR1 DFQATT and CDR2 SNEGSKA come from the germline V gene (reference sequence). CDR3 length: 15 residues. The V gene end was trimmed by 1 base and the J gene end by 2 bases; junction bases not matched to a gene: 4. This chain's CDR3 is CSARGTGGRPYEQYF. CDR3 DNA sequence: TGCAGTGCTAGAGGGACAGGGGGCCGTCCCTACGAGCAGTACTTC.